Shown below are 10 T cell receptor beta chains from a single sample sequenced in a study of cytomegalovirus exposure and HLA in healthy donors. Amplification used 60 Vbeta primers and 13 Jbeta primers. TCRdb keeps only in-frame clones here, not all; method: immunoSEQ multiplex PCR. The sample shows under 200,000 clones, 77% of them seen only once. Sequencing input: PBMCs. Receptors originate from a woman in her thirties or forties in good health and CMV-seropositive.

This sequence joins TRBV28 and TRBJ1-2, with D perhaps matching TRBD1 (5 bases). Germline CDR1 and CDR2: MDHEN and SYDVKM. V lost 3 bases and J 11 bases, leaving 13 bases between the germline ends. This CDR3 has 12 amino acids. Written as DNA, the CDR3 is TGTGCCAGCAGTTTGGACACCCTAGGGTACACCTTC. Its protein product is CASSLDTLGYTF.

The V gene is TRBV5-1, the J gene TRBJ2-1; TRBD2 matches 8 bases. V lost 2 bases, J lost 2 bases, and 3 bases stayed unmatched. The germline V gene encodes CDR1 SGHRS and CDR2 YFSETQ. The CDR3 runs 15 residues. Written as DNA, the CDR3 is TGCGCCAGCAGCTTAAGCGGGGGAACCTACAATGAGCAGTTCTTC. Protein: CASSLSGGTYNEQFF.

The V gene is TRBV4-1, the J gene TRBJ2-1; D call uncertain. The germline V gene has CDR1 MGHRA and CDR2 YSYEKL. Trimming took off 8 bases at V and 6 bases at J, with 20 bases between the two ends. This CDR3 is 15 amino acids long. CDR3 DNA sequence: TGCGCCAGCGGAGCTTTTACCAGTCCCCTCAATGAGCAGTTCTTC. It encodes CASGAFTSPLNEQFF.

This clone has only a few counts. This rearrangement joins TRBV2 to TRBJ2-2, with 8 bases aligning to TRBD2. CDR1 SNHLY and CDR2 FYNNEI come from the germline V gene. Trimming removed 8 bases from V and 6 bases from J; junction bases left unmatched: 8. The CDR3 consists of 14 residues. The CDR3 is CASALTGGAGELFF. CDR3 DNA sequence: TGTGCCAGCGCCCTAACCGGGGGGGCCGGGGAGCTGTTTTTT.

This clone was observed a single time. V gene TRBV7-9 combines with J gene TRBJ1-4; D possibly corresponds to TRBD1 (5 bases). The CDR3 is made up of 12 amino acids. The germline V gene has CDR1 SEHNR and CDR2 FQNEAQ (reference sequence). The V end was cut by 8 bases, the J end by 4 bases, with 8 bases between. This CDR3 reads CASQQDNEKLFF. CDR3 nucleotide sequence: TGTGCCAGCCAACAGGATAATGAAAAACTGTTTTTT.

The chain is built from TRBV2 and TRBJ2-5, with a tentative D call TRBD1 (5 bases). The CDR3 consists of 13 residues. V lost 7 bases to trimming and J lost 5 bases, with 14 bases between them. CDR1 SNHLY and CDR2 FYNNEI come from the germline V gene. Here the CDR3 reads CASTSDSKETQYF. The CDR3 nucleotides are TGTGCCAGCACTTCAGACAGTAAGGAGACCCAGTACTTC.

V usage is TRBV2 and J usage is TRBJ1-1, with D uncertain. This CDR3 is built from 12 residues. Germline V gene sequence: CDR1 SNHLY, CDR2 FYNNEI. Trimming took off 7 bases at V and 6 bases at J, with 12 bases between the two ends. This CDR3 is CASKTLGSEAFF. The DNA for the CDR3 is TGTGCCAGCAAGACTTTAGGCTCTGAAGCTTTCTTT.

The V and J genes are TRBV7-9 and TRBJ1-6; unclear D gene. The CDR3 totals 15 residues. Trimming took 4 bases from V and 5 from J, leaving 12 bases between them. CDR1 and CDR2 from the germline V gene are SEHNR and FQNEAQ (reference sequence). DNA for the CDR3: TGTGCCAGCAGCTCGCCCCGGGGTAATAATTCACCCCTCCACTTT. Amino acids: CASSSPRGNNSPLHF.

The rearrangement uses TRBV19 and TRBJ1-4, with 7 bases matching TRBD1. The junction had 3 bases not matched to a gene; V was cut back by 2 bases and J by 3 bases. Germline lookup yields CDR1 LNHDA and CDR2 SQIVND (reference sequence). The CDR3 has 15 residues. The CDR3 sequence is CASSISGTANEKLFF. DNA of the CDR3: TGTGCCAGTAGTATATCCGGGACAGCTAATGAAAAACTGTTTTTT.

This chain links TRBV9 with TRBJ2-1, with D perhaps TRBD1 (5 bases). Trimming took 4 bases from V and 3 from J, leaving 11 bases between them. Germline-derived CDR1 and CDR2 are SGDLS and YYNGEE. The CDR3 length is 14 residues. This CDR3 reads CASSFTGYYNEQFF. The CDR3 coding sequence is TGTGCCAGCAGCTTTACAGGTTACTACAATGAGCAGTTCTTC.